This record covers a single TCR beta chain. These data are taken from a study of blood T cell repertoires in COVID-19. Some clones are missing from TCRdb's copy, which holds only in-frame ones; the method was immunoSEQ multiplex PCR. In the table there are about 22,000 clones, less than 95% of which are singletons. This CDR3 is 13 amino acids long. CDR1 and CDR2 (germline): MNHNS, SASEGT. Trimming stripped 2 bases from V and 10 bases from J, with 12 bases between. The J gene is TRBJ2-1, the V gene TRBV6-1; the D gene is possibly TRBD1 (8 bases). The sample was peripheral blood. The sequence was obtained from a man in his 70s with acute or convalescent COVID-19. CDR3 protein: CASSETGGVEQFF. CDR3 nucleotides: TGTGCCAGCAGTGAAACAGGGGGGGTAGAGCAGTTCTTC.